A selection of T cell receptor beta chains follows, all from one sample in a study of blood T cell repertoires in COVID-19. TCRdb's copy holds only in-frame clones and misses some; the assay was immunoSEQ multiplex PCR. The sample records tens of thousands of clones, roughly 82% being singletons. Source material: peripheral blood. Every receptor here comes from an elderly woman with active or convalescent COVID-19. The CDR3 runs from the conserved cysteine through the conserved F or W. A D gene is named only where the DNA matches it firmly. For some rows the clone size is stated as once, few or many, or as a class when expanded; others skip it.

V gene	clone size	D gene	J gene	CDR3 protein	CDR3 DNA
TRBV12-3/TRBV12-4	.	TRBD1	TRBJ2-7	CASSTPGQGVQYF	TGTGCCAGCAGCACCCCCGGACAGGGGGTGCAGTACTTC
TRBV30	.	.	TRBJ2-6	CAWKQGSGANVLTF	TGTGCCTGGAAACAGGGCAGTGGGGCCAACGTCCTGACTTTC
TRBV6-5	.	.	TRBJ2-6	CASISSGANVLTF	TGTGCCAGCATTAGCTCTGGGGCCAACGTCCTGACTTTC
TRBV5-1	once	.	TRBJ1-1	CASSFLMTGNTEAFF	TGCGCCAGCAGCTTCCTAATGACAGGGAACACTGAAGCTTTCTTT
TRBV30	.	.	TRBJ2-5	CAWSVLRGTSSQRETQYF	TGTGCCTGGAGTGTACTGAGGGGGACATCTAGTCAAAGGGAGACCCAGTACTTC
TRBV6-5	.	.	TRBJ1-4	CATSGLTNEKLFF	TGTGCCACCTCCGGGTTGACTAATGAAAAACTGTTTTTT
TRBV5-8	.	TRBD1	TRBJ1-6	CASSWMAGTGYSPLHF	TGTGCCAGCAGCTGGATGGCCGGGACAGGGTATTCACCCCTCCACTTT
TRBV3-1/TRBV3-2	.	.	TRBJ2-3	CASSQDPPHPQYF	TGTGCCAGCAGCCAAGATCCCCCACACCCGCAGTATTTT
TRBV4-1	.	TRBD1	TRBJ1-6	CASTDRDGYSPLHF	TGCGCCAGCACCGACAGGGACGGATATTCACCCCTCCACTTT
TRBV7-9	.	.	TRBJ2-5	CASSFGPGEETQYF	TGTGCCAGCAGCTTCGGACCAGGGGAAGAGACCCAGTACTTC
TRBV19	.	.	TRBJ2-5	CASSIDRQETQYF	TGTGCCAGTAGTATAGATCGACAGGAGACCCAGTACTTC
TRBV27	.	.	TRBJ1-6	CASSFGQGYSPLHF	TGTGCCAGCAGTTTTGGCCAGGGTTATTCACCCCTCCACTTT
TRBV6-6	.	TRBD2	TRBJ2-5	CASSPNAGGQETQYF	TGTGCCAGCAGTCCCAATGCGGGGGGCCAAGAGACCCAGTACTTC
TRBV6-1	.	TRBD1	TRBJ1-2	CASSEVGTGGGYTF	TGTGCCAGCAGTGAAGTCGGGACAGGGGGCGGCTACACCTTC
TRBV7-8	.	.	TRBJ1-1	CASSQSEVENTEAFF	TGTGCCAGCAGCCAATCGGAGGTGGAGAACACTGAAGCTTTCTTT
TRBV24-1	.	.	TRBJ1-3	CATSDSGAPGNTIYF	TGTGCCACCAGTGATTCAGGGGCCCCTGGAAACACCATATATTTT
TRBV7-2	once	.	TRBJ2-1	CASSSQTIDGTSYNEQFF	TGTGCCAGCAGCTCCCAGACTATAGACGGAACTTCCTACAATGAGCAGTTCTTC
TRBV30	.	TRBD2	TRBJ2-2	CAWRLAGGSGELFF	TGTGCCTGGCGACTAGCGGGGGGGTCCGGGGAGCTGTTTTTT
TRBV6-5	once	TRBD1	TRBJ1-2	CASRTTGEGYGYTF	TGTGCCAGCAGAACGACAGGGGAGGGGTATGGCTACACCTTC
TRBV7-9	.	TRBD1	TRBJ2-1	CASSFGTGLYEQFF	TGTGCCAGCAGCTTCGGGACAGGGCTATATGAGCAGTTCTTC
TRBV2	few	.	TRBJ1-2	CASEPDRSRGYTF	TGTGCCAGTGAACCCGACAGGTCTCGTGGCTACACCTTC
TRBV19	.	.	TRBJ1-2	CASSIDVGDGYTF	TGTGCCAGTAGTATAGATGTCGGGGATGGCTACACCTTC
TRBV3-1/TRBV3-2	.	.	TRBJ1-6	CASSRQDNSPLHF	TGTGCCAGCAGTCGACAGGACAATTCACCCCTCCACTTT
TRBV19	few	.	TRBJ1-6	CASTTLGSPLHF	TGTGCCAGTACCACCCTCGGGTCACCCCTCCACTTT
TRBV24-1	few	TRBD1	TRBJ1-1	CATSAGQGTEAFF	TGTGCCACCAGTGCCGGACAGGGTACTGAAGCTTTCTTT
TRBV7-2	once	.	TRBJ2-5	CASSLGAGSETQYF	TGTGCCAGCAGCTTAGGGGCAGGGTCGGAGACCCAGTACTTC
TRBV11-3	.	.	TRBJ2-5	CASSSNRAETQYF	TGTGCCAGCAGCTCCAACAGAGCAGAGACCCAGTACTTC
TRBV5-4	.	TRBD2	TRBJ2-1	CASSLGGGRYEQFF	TGTGCCAGCAGCTTGGGGGGGGGTCGGTATGAGCAGTTCTTC
TRBV2	.	TRBD2	TRBJ2-5	CASSSPGLGGQETQYF	TGTGCCAGCAGTAGTCCGGGACTAGGGGGGCAGGAGACCCAGTACTTC
TRBV7-9	.	TRBD1	TRBJ1-6	CASSGQGDNSPLHF	TGTGCCAGCAGCGGACAGGGGGATAATTCACCCCTCCACTTT
TRBV2	.	.	TRBJ2-7	CASSERPRGSYEQYF	TGTGCCAGCAGTGAAAGGCCTAGAGGGTCCTACGAGCAGTACTTC
TRBV6-5	.	.	TRBJ2-2	CASSYGGATGELFF	TGTGCCAGCAGTTACGGGGGGGCGACCGGGGAGCTGTTTTTT
TRBV19	.	.	TRBJ2-2	CASCGRQQFGELFF	TGTGCCAGTTGTGGACGACAGCAGTTCGGGGAGCTGTTTTTT
TRBV6-5	.	TRBD1	TRBJ1-6	CASSYGTDNSPLHF	TGTGCCAGCAGTTACGGGACAGATAATTCACCCCTCCACTTT
TRBV7-2	.	.	TRBJ1-2	CASSLGGQYYGYTF	TGTGCCAGCAGCTTAGGGGGGCAGTACTATGGCTACACCTTC
TRBV6-5	.	.	TRBJ2-2	CASSYSRDTGELFF	TGTGCCAGCAGTTACTCGAGGGACACCGGGGAGCTGTTTTTT
TRBV6-5	.	.	TRBJ1-6	CASSRGQGDSPLHF	TGTGCCAGCAGCCGGGGACAAGGAGATTCACCCCTCCACTTT
TRBV12-3/TRBV12-4	.	.	TRBJ1-5	CASSFFSNQPQHF	TGTGCCAGCAGTTTCTTTAGCAATCAGCCCCAGCATTTT
TRBV29-1	.	.	TRBJ1-1	CSAERGLGGDTEAFF	TGCAGCGCTGAAAGGGGTCTCGGGGGGGACACTGAAGCTTTCTTT
TRBV4-1	.	.	TRBJ1-5	CASSASGSSNQPQHF	TGCGCCAGCAGCGCGTCCGGGTCGAGCAATCAGCCCCAGCATTTT
TRBV30	once	.	TRBJ2-3	CAWSSWTAAGTDTQYF	TGTGCCTGGAGTTCATGGACAGCAGCTGGGACAGATACGCAGTATTTT
TRBV7-8	.	.	TRBJ2-6	CASSSGYGANVLTF	TGTGCCAGCAGCTCAGGGTACGGGGCCAACGTCCTGACTTTC
TRBV27	.	TRBD2	TRBJ2-1	CASSFRLAGGLFNEQFF	TGTGCCAGCAGTTTCCGTTTAGCGGGGGGGCTTTTCAATGAGCAGTTCTTC
TRBV25-1	.	.	TRBJ2-5	CASSEGVLARQETQYF	TGTGCCAGCAGTGAAGGAGTATTAGCACGCCAAGAGACCCAGTACTTC
TRBV7-2	.	TRBD1	TRBJ2-2	CASNNRGPHMTGELFF	TGTGCCAGCAACAACAGGGGGCCCCATATGACCGGGGAGCTGTTTTTT
TRBV7-2	.	.	TRBJ2-7	CASGGAYANEQYF	TGTGCCAGCGGGGGGGCGTATGCTAACGAGCAGTACTTC
TRBV5-1	.	.	TRBJ2-7	CANARTQGLPFYEQYF	TGCGCCAACGCGAGGACTCAGGGGCTACCTTTCTACGAGCAGTACTTC
TRBV19	few	.	TRBJ2-5	CASSKTKEETQYF	TGTGCCAGTAGTAAGACCAAGGAGGAGACCCAGTACTTC
TRBV5-4	.	TRBD1	TRBJ1-6	CASSSTGGNNSPLHF	TGTGCCAGCAGCTCAACAGGGGGCAATAATTCACCCCTCCACTTT
TRBV30	.	TRBD1	TRBJ1-2	CAWTGTGVYGYTF	TGTGCCTGGACCGGGACAGGGGTGTATGGCTACACCTTC
TRBV6-1	.	.	TRBJ1-5	CASSDRDISNQPQHF	TGTGCCAGCAGTGACCGAGACATTAGCAATCAGCCCCAGCATTTT
TRBV18	.	TRBD1	TRBJ2-2	CASSPDRGGTGELFF	TGTGCCAGCTCACCGGACAGGGGAGGAACCGGGGAGCTGTTTTTT